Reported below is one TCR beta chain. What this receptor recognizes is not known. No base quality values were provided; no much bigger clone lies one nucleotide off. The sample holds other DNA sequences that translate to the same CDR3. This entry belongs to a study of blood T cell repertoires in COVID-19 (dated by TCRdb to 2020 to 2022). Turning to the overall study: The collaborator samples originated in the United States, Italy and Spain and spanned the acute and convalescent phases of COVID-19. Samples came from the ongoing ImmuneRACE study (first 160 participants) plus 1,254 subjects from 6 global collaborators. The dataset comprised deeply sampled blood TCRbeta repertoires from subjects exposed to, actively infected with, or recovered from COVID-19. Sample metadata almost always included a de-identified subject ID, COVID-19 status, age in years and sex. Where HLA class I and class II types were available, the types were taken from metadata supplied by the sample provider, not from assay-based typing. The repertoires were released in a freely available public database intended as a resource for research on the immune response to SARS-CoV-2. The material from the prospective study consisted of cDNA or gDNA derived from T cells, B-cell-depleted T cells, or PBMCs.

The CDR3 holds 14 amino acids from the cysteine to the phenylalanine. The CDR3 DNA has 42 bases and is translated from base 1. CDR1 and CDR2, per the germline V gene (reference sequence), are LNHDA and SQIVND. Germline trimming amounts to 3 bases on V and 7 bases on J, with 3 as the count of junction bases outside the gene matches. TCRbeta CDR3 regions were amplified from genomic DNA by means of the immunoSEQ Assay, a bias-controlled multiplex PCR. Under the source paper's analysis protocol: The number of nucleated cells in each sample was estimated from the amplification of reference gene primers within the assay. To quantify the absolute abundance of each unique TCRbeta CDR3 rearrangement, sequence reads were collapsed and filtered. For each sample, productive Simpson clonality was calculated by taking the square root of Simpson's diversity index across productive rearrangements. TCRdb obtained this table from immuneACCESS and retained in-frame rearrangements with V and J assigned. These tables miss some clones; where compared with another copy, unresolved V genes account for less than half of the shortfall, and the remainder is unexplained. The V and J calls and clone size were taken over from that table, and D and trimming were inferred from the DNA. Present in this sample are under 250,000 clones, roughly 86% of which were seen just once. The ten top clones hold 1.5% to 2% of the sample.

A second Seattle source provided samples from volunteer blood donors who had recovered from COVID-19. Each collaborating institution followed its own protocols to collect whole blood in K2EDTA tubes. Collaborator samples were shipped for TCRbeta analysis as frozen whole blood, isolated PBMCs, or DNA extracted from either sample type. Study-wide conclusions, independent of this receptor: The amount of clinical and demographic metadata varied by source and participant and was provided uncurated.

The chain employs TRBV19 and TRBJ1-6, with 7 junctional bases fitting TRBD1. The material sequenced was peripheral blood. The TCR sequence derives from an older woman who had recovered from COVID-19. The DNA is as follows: TGTGCCAGTAGTATCCGGGACAGAAATTCACCCCTCCACTTT. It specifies CASSIRDRNSPLHF. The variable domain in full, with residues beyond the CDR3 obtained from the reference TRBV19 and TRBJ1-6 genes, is DGGITQSPKYLFRKEGQNVTLSCEQNLNHDAMYWYRQDPGQGLRLIYYSQIVNDFQKGDIAEGYSVSREKKESFPLTVTSAQKNPTAFYLCASSIRDRNSPLHFGNGTRLTVT.